The rows below give T cell receptor beta chains drawn from one sample of a study of T cells in Graves' hyperthyroidism and ophthalmopathy. TCRdb reprocessed the multiplex PCR reads with MiXCR, giving one entry per CDR3 protein. This table holds under 450,000 distinct CDR3 sequences, 15% to 18% found once. The sequenced sample consisted of blood. These receptor sequences come from a woman under 30 with Graves' hyperthyroidism. CDR3s include the opening cysteine and the closing phenylalanine or tryptophan. D genes are given only for firm matches. Rows give clone size only sometimes, using once, few, many, or a class for an expanded clone.

NA	TRBV20-1	TRBJ1-2	many	14	CSVRDGWGNYGYTF	TGCAGTGTCAGAGACGGTTGGGGGAACTATGGCTACACCTTC
NA	TRBV9	TRBJ2-7	many	14	CASSVSGASGEQYF	TGTGCCAGCAGCGTCTCGGGTGCGAGTGGCGAGCAGTACTTC
TRBD2	TRBV6-1	TRBJ2-5	many	15	CASSQTSGREETQYF	TGTGCCAGCAGTCAGACTAGCGGGAGGGAAGAGACCCAGTACTTC
NA	TRBV19	TRBJ2-5	NA	16	CASSIEGGTIRETQYF	TGTGCCAGTAGTATAGAGGGGGGAACTATCCGAGAGACCCAGTACTTC
NA	TRBV4-2	TRBJ1-1	NA	15	CASSQTGRMNTEAFF	TGTGCCAGCAGCCAAACGGGACGGATGAACACTGAAGCTTTCTTT
NA	TRBV2	TRBJ1-2	many	13	CASSQRGAQGYTF	TGTGCCAGCAGTCAAAGGGGGGCTCAGGGCTACACCTTC
NA	TRBV28	TRBJ1-5	many	15	CASSLVGAGNQPQHF	TGTGCCAGCAGTTTAGTAGGGGCCGGCAATCAGCCCCAGCATTTT
NA	TRBV5-5	TRBJ2-4	NA	13	CASSFVPKNIQYF	TGTGCCAGCAGCTTTGTCCCCAAAAACATTCAGTACTTC
NA	TRBV18	TRBJ2-5	few	17	CASSPPRDKGLEETQYF	TGTGCCAGCTCACCACCCCGGGACAAGGGCCTCGAGGAGACCCAGTACTTC
NA	TRBV3-1	TRBJ2-3	many	12	CASSQERHTQYF	TGTGCCAGCAGCCAAGAGCGGCATACGCAGTATTTT
NA	TRBV5-1	TRBJ2-5	many	14	CASSFSSDKETQYF	TGCGCCAGCAGCTTCTCGTCAGACAAAGAGACCCAGTACTTC
NA	TRBV11-3	TRBJ2-2	few	13	CASSPRPVGELFF	TGTGCCAGCAGCCCGCGACCTGTAGGGGAGCTGTTTTTT
TRBD2	TRBV6-1	TRBJ2-1	NA	18	CASSPMSSGTSGYNEQFF	TGTGCCAGCAGCCCCATGTCCTCCGGGACTAGCGGGTACAATGAGCAGTTCTTC
NA	TRBV18	TRBJ2-5	many	13	CASSSQGVETQYF	TGTGCCAGCTCATCACAGGGAGTCGAGACCCAGTACTTC
TRBD1	TRBV19	TRBJ1-1	few	15	CATRQGALVNTEAFF	TGTGCCACGAGACAGGGGGCTCTCGTGAACACTGAAGCTTTCTTT
NA	TRBV28	TRBJ1-2	many	15	CASSSPRLTNYGYTF	TGTGCCAGCAGTTCCCCCCGATTAACTAACTATGGCTACACCTTC
TRBD2	TRBV24-1	TRBJ2-3	NA	16	CATSDLTSGATDTQYF	TGTGCCACCAGTGATTTGACTAGCGGGGCCACAGATACGCAGTATTTT
TRBD2	TRBV7-2	TRBJ2-3	many	13	CASSLAGEGTQYF	TGTGCCAGCAGCTTAGCGGGGGAGGGTACGCAGTATTTT
TRBD2	TRBV11-2	TRBJ2-7	many	15	CASSLGRRGSYEQYF	TGTGCCAGCAGCTTAGGGAGGCGGGGGTCCTACGAGCAGTACTTC
TRBD2	TRBV19	TRBJ2-3	NA	14	CASSTGGFTDTQYF	TGTGCCAGTAGTACCGGGGGGTTCACAGATACGCAGTATTTT
TRBD1	TRBV14	TRBJ2-5	NA	18	CASSQGRTGIMYPGTQYF	TGTGCCAGCAGCCAAGGTCGGACAGGGATTATGTACCCGGGGACCCAGTACTTC
TRBD1	TRBV6-2/TRBV6-3	TRBJ2-2	many	17	CASSKHGQGWNTGELFF	TGTGCCAGCAGTAAACATGGACAGGGATGGAACACCGGGGAGCTGTTTTTT
NA	TRBV11-2	TRBJ2-1	many	15	CASSQGSGSYNEQFF	TGTGCCAGCAGCCAGGGGTCAGGCTCCTACAATGAGCAGTTCTTC
NA	TRBV5-5	TRBJ2-7	many	13	CAGAVSVFYEQYF	TGTGCCGGCGCTGTGAGCGTTTTCTACGAGCAGTACTTC
TRBD1	TRBV12-3/TRBV12-4	TRBJ2-7	many	15	CASSLGDSYSYEQYF	TGTGCCAGCAGCCTGGGGGACAGCTACTCCTACGAGCAGTACTTC
NA	TRBV7-8	TRBJ1-1	NA	14	CASSLGPMNAEAFF	TGTGCCAGCAGCTTAGGACCCATGAACGCTGAAGCTTTCTTT
TRBD2	TRBV2	TRBJ2-3	NA	15	CASRRTSPGTDTQYF	TGTGCCAGCAGGAGGACTAGCCCAGGCACGGATACGCAGTATTTT
TRBD1	TRBV20-1	TRBJ1-1	many	12	CSAAGGVTEAFF	TGCAGTGCTGCAGGGGGCGTCACTGAAGCTTTCTTT
TRBD2	TRBV7-9	TRBJ2-1	many	18	CASSSNIGTSDKYNEQFF	TGTGCCAGCAGCTCAAACATCGGGACTAGCGATAAGTACAATGAGCAGTTCTTC
NA	TRBV9	TRBJ1-2	NA	13	CASSVDGRGGYTF	TGTGCCAGCAGCGTAGACGGACGTGGGGGCTACACCTTC
NA	TRBV3-1	TRBJ2-7	many	15	CASSQVSGGGYEQYF	TGTGCCAGCAGCCAAGTGTCAGGGGGGGGATACGAGCAGTACTTC